The T cell receptor (beta chain) under discussion was sequenced for a study of identical twins. General study points: The study reached conclusions through statistical analysis that was cross-sectional, not following the same donors. Analyses of zero insertions could be partly confounded by invariant MAIT and iNKT cells.

Healthy Caucasians, and only they, were the donors. This clonotype was seen many times. Its target is unknown. The ends lost 0 bases at V and 9 bases at J; junction bases unmatched: 5. The CDR3 is 15 residues long. Germline lookup yields CDR1 LGHNA and CDR2 YSLEER. Unique molecular identifiers were in the cDNA, with template-switch universal primer binding. TCRdb reprocessed the 5' RACE reads with MiXCR, giving one entry per CDR3 protein. In the table there are a few hundred thousand distinct CDR3 sequences, approximately 8.6% of which are singletons. The data were also submitted as part of a second study, on yellow fever vaccine responses in identical twins.

This chain uses TRBV4-3 with TRBJ1-6; 7 nucleotides line up with TRBD1. The receptor's source is a young woman in good health. The sequenced sample was CD8+ T cells sorted from blood. For the CDR3, the DNA is TGCGCCAGCAGCCAAGAATGGGCAGGGGGTTCACCCCTCCACTTT. As protein: CASSQEWAGGSPLHF.